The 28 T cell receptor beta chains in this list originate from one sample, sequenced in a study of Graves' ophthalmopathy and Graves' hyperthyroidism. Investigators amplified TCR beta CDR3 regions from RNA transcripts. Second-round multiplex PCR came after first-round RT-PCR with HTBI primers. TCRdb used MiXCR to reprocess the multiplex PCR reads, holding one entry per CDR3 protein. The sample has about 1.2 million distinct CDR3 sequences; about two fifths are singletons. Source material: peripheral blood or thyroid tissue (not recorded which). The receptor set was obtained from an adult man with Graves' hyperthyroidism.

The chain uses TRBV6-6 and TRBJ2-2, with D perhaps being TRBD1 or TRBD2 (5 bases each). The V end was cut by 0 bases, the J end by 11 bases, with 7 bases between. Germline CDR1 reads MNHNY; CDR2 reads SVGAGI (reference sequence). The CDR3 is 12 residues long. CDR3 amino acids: CASSYSGRELFF. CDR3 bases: TGTGCCAGCAGTTACTCGGGACGAGAGCTGTTTTTT.

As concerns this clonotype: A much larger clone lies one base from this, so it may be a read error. This chain's CDR3 is CASSVAGALGAYGYTF. DNA for the CDR3: TGCGCCAGCAGCGTGGCAGGGGCCCTGGGTGCGTATGGCTACACCTTC. The chain couples TRBV5-1 to TRBJ1-2; D may be TRBD1 (6 bases). In germline, CDR1 is SGHRS, CDR2 YFSETQ. The CDR3 sequence is 16 residues long. The ends were cut back, 4 bases at V and 5 bases at J, with 21 bases in the middle. The whole variable domain, filled in from reference TRBV5-1 and TRBJ1-2, reads KAGVTQTPRYLIKTRGQQVTLSCSPISGHRSVSWYQQTPGQGLQFLFEYFSETQRNKGNFPGRFSGRQFSNSRSEMNVSTLELGDSALYLCASSVAGALGAYGYTFGSGTRLTVV.

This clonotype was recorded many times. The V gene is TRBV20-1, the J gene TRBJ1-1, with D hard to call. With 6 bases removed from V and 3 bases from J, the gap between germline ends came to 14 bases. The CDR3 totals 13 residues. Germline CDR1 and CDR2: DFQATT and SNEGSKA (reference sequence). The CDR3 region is CSAKTWVHTEAFF. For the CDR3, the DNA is TGCAGTGCGAAAACCTGGGTGCACACTGAAGCTTTCTTT.

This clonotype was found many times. DNA of the CDR3: TGTGCCAGCAGAGAGGGGATCCAGACCCAGTACTTC. This translates into CASREGIQTQYF. This chain joins TRBV7-2 and TRBJ2-5, with D perhaps TRBD1 or TRBD2 (5 bases each). The CDR3 loop spans 12 amino acids. Germline assignment: CDR1 SGHTA and CDR2 FQGNSA. Trimming shortened V by 6 bases and J by 6 bases, and 11 bases separated the two germline ends.

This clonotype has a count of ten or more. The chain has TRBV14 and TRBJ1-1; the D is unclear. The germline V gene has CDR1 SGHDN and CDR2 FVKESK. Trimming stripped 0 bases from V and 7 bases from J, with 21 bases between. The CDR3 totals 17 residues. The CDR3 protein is CASSQDENKKGHGEAFF. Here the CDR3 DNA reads TGTGCCAGCAGCCAAGATGAAAACAAGAAAGGGCATGGTGAAGCTTTCTTT. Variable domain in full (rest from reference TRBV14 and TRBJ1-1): EAGVTQFPSHSVIEKGQTVTLRCDPISGHDNLYWYRRVMGKEIKFLLHFVKESKQDESGMPNNRFLAERTGGTYSTLKVQPAELEDSGVYFCASSQDENKKGHGEAFFGQGTRLTVV.

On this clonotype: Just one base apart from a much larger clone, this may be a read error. The CDR3 bases are TGTACCAGCAGTCCGGGACACGCCTACGAGCAGTACTTC. Its protein product is CTSSPGHAYEQYF. The chain is built from TRBV7-9 and TRBJ2-7, with a weak D call TRBD1 (6 bases). Germline-derived CDR1 and CDR2 are SEHNR and FQNEAQ (reference sequence). This CDR3 spans 13 amino acids.

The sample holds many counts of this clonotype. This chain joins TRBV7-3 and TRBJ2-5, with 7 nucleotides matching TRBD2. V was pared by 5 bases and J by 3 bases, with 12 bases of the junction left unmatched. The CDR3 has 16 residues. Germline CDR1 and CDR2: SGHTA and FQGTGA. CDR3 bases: TGTGCCAGCAGCGGTCTTTTGTGTGCGGGAGAAGAGACCCAGTACTTC. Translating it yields CASSGLLCAGEETQYF.

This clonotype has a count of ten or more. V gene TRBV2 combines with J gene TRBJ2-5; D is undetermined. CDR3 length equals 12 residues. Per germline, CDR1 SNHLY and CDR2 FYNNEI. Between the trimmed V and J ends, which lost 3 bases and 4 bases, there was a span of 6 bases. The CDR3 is CASSDNTETQYF. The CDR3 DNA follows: TGTGCCAGCAGTGATAACACAGAGACCCAGTACTTC.

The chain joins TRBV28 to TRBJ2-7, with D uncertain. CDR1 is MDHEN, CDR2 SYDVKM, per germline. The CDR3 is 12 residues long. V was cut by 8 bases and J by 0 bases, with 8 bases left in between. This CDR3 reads CASVRGSYEQYF. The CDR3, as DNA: TGTGCCAGCGTCCGTGGCTCCTACGAGCAGTACTTC.

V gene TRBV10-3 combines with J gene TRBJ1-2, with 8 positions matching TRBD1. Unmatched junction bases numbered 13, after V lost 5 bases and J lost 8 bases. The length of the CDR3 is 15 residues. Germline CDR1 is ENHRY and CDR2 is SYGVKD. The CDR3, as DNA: TGTGCCATCAGTAAGATGGGACAGGAGAGGCACGGCTACACCTTC. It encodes CAISKMGQERHGYTF.

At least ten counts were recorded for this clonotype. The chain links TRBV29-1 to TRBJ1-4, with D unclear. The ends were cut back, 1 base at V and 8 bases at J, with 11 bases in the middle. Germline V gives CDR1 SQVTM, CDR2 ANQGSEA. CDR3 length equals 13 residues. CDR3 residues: CSVEVRSEEKLFF. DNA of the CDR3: TGCAGCGTTGAAGTGAGGAGTGAGGAAAAACTGTTTTTT.

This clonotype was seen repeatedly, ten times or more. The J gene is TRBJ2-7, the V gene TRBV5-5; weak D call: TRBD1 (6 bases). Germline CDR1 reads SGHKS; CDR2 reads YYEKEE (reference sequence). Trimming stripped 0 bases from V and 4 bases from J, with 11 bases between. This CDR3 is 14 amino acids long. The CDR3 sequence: CASSLVRGWYEQYF. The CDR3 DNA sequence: TGTGCCAGCAGCTTGGTCAGGGGTTGGTACGAGCAGTACTTC.

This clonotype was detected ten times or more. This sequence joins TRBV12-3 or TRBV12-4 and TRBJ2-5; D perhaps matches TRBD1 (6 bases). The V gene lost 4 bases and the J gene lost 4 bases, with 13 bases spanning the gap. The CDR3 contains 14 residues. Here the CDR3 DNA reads TGTGCCAGCAGTTCGAACAGGGCAGGAGAGACCCAGTACTTC. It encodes CASSSNRAGETQYF.

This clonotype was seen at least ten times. As DNA, the CDR3 is TGTGCCAGCAGCTTAGACGTGGGCGGTTCTTACTACGAGCAGTACTTC. Translating gives CASSLDVGGSYYEQYF. The chain uses TRBV7-8 and TRBJ2-7; D uncertain. Per germline, CDR1 SGHVS and CDR2 FQNEAQ. The length of the CDR3 is 16 residues. The V and J ends lost 1 base and 3 bases respectively, with 16 bases between them.

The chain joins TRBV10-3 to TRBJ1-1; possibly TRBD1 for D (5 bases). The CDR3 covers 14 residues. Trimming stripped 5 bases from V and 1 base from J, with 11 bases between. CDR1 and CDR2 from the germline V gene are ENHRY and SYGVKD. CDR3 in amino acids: CAISYSGRNTEAFF. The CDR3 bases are TGTGCCATCAGTTATTCAGGGAGGAACACTGAAGCTTTCTTT.

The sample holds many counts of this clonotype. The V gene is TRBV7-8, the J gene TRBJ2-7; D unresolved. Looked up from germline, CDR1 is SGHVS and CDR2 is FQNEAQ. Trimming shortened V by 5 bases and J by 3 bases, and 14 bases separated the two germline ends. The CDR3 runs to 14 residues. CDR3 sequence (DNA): TGTGCCAGCAGCCTCAGCTCTTCAGGCTACGAGCAGTACTTC. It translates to CASSLSSSGYEQYF.

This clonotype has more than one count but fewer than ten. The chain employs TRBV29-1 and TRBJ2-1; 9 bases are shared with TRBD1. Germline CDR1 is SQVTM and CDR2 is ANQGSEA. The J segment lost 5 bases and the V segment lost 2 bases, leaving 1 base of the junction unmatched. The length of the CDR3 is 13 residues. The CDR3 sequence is CSVEWDRDNEQFF. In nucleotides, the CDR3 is TGCAGCGTTGAATGGGACAGGGACAATGAGCAGTTCTTC.

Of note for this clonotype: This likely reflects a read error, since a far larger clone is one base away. The CDR3 spells CASSQEEKLFF. As DNA, the CDR3 is TGCGCCAGCAGCCAAGAAGAAAAACTGTTTTTT. V and J are TRBV4-3 and TRBJ1-4; no reliable D call. Germline CDR1 and CDR2: LGHNA and YSLEER. The V gene lost 0 bases and the J gene lost 8 bases, with 1 base spanning the gap. This CDR3 is built from 11 residues.

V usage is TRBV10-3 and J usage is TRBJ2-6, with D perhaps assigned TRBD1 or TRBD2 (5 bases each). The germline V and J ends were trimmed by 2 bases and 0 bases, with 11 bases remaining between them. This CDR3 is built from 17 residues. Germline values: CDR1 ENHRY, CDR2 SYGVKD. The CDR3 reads CAISEEGPISGANVLTF. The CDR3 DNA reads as TGTGCCATCAGTGAGGAGGGACCGATCTCTGGGGCCAACGTCCTGACTTTC.

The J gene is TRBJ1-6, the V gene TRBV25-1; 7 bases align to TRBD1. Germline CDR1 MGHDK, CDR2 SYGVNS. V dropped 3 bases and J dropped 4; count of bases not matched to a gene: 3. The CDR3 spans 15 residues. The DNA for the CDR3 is TGTGCCAGCAGTGACAGGGGGGGGTATAATTCACCCCTCCACTTT. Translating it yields CASSDRGGYNSPLHF. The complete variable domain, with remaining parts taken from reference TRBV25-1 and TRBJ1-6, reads EADIYQTPRYLVIGTGKKITLECSQTMGHDKMYWYQQDPGMELHLIHYSYGVNSTEKGDLSSESTVSRIRTEHFPLTLESARPSHTSQYLCASSDRGGYNSPLHFGNGTRLTVT.

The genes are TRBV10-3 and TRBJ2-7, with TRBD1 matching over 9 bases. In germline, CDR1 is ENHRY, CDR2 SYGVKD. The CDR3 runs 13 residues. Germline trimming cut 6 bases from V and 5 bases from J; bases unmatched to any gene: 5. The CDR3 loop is CAISEGTGNEQYF. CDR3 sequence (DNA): TGTGCCATCAGCGAAGGGACAGGGAACGAGCAGTACTTC.

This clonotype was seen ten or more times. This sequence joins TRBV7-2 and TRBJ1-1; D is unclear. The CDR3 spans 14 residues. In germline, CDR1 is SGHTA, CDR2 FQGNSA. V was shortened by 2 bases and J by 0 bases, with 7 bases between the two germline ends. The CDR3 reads CASSLTWLNTEAFF. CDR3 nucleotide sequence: TGTGCCAGCAGCTTAACTTGGCTGAACACTGAAGCTTTCTTT.

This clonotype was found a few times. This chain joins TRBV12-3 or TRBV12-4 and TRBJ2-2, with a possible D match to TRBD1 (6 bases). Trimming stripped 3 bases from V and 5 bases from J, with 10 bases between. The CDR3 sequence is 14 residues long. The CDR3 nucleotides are TGTGCCAGCAGTTTCTGGACAGAAACCGGGGAGCTGTTTTTT. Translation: CASSFWTETGELFF.

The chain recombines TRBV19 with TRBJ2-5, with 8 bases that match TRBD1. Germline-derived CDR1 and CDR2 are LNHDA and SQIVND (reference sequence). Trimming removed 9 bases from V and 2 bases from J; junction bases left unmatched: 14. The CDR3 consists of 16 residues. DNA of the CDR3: TGTGCCAGCAGTTTATCAGGGGGCTTTGGTCAAGAGACCCAGTACTTC. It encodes CASSLSGGFGQETQYF.

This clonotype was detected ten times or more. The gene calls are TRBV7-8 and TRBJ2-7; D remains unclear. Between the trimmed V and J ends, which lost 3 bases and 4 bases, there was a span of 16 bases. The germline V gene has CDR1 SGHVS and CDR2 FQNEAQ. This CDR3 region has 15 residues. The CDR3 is CASSFSLTEIYEQYF. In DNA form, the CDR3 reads TGTGCCAGCAGCTTTTCTCTCACGGAGATTTACGAGCAGTACTTC. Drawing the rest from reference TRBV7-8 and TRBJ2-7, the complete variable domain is GAGVSQSPRYKVAKRGQDVALRCDPISGHVSLFWYQQALGQGPEFLTYFQNEAQLDKSGLPSDRFFAERPEGSVSTLKIQRTQQEDSAVYLCASSFSLTEIYEQYFGPGTRLTVT.

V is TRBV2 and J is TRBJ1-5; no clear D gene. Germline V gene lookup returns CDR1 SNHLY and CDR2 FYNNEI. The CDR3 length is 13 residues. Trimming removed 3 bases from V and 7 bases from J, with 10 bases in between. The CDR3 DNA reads TGTGCCAGCAGTGAGGTAGGGTGGCAGCCCCAGCATTTT. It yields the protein CASSEVGWQPQHF. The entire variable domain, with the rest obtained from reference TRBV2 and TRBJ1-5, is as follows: EPEVTQTPSHQVTQMGQEVILRCVPISNHLYFYWYRQILGQKVEFLVSFYNNEISEKSEIFDDQFSVERPDGSNFTLKIRSTKLEDSAMYFCASSEVGWQPQHFGDGTRLSIL.

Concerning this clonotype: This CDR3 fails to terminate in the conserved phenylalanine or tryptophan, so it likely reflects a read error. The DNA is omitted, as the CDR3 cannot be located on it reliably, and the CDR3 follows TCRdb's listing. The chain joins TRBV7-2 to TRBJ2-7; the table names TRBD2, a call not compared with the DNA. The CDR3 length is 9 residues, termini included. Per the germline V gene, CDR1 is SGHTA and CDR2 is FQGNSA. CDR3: CASSQSHSG.

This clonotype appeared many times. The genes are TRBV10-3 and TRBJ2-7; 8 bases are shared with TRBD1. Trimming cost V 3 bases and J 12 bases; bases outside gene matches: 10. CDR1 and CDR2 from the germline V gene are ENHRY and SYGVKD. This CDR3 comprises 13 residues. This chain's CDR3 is CAISDLGQGSWYF. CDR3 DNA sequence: TGTGCCATCAGTGACCTCGGACAGGGTTCGTGGTACTTC.